A selection of T cell receptor beta chains follows, all from one sample in a study of shared clonotypes between healthy human individuals. Profiling relied on immunoSEQ multiplex PCR, and the TCRdb table lists in-frame clones only, not all of them. Among hundreds of thousands of clones listed, about two thirds were seen once. Sequenced input: memory CD4+ T cells sorted from blood. These receptors all stem from a woman under 40 in good health. The CDR3 runs from the conserved cysteine through the conserved F or W. A D gene is named only where the DNA matches it firmly. The listing skips clone size in some rows; elsewhere it reads once, few, many or a size class.

V	J	D	size	DNA	CDR3
TRBV27	TRBJ2-7	.	.	TGTGCCAGCAGTAGTACCCGAACCTACGAGCAGTACTTC	CASSSTRTYEQYF
TRBV6-1	TRBJ1-2	.	.	TGTGCCAGCAGTGCTGAGGCAGGGTATTCGGTAGGCTACACCTTC	CASSAEAGYSVGYTF
TRBV10-2	TRBJ2-1	.	.	TGCGCCAGCAGTGGCAGCGGGTCGTACAATGAGCAGTTCTTC	CASSGSGSYNEQFF
TRBV5-8	TRBJ2-2	.	once	TGTGCCAGCAGATCCGGGCCTAACACCGGGGAGCTGTTTTTT	CASRSGPNTGELFF
TRBV5-8	TRBJ2-1	TRBD2	.	TGTGCCAGCAGCTGGGACCGAGGAGCGGGGAGCTCCTACAATGAGCAGTTCTTC	CASSWDRGAGSSYNEQFF
TRBV4-2	TRBJ2-1	.	once	TGTGCCAGCAGCCAAGATGGGCGGGAAGAGCAGTTCTTC	CASSQDGREEQFF
TRBV2	TRBJ2-2	.	once	TGTGCCAGCAGGGTTAACACCGGGGAGCTGTTTTTT	CASRVNTGELFF
TRBV5-1	TRBJ1-4	TRBD1	.	TGCGCCAGCAGCCTACAGGGGTACGGGAATGAAAAACTGTTTTTT	CASSLQGYGNEKLFF
TRBV2	TRBJ1-2	.	.	TGTGCCAGCACCCAGGACTATGGCTACACCTTC	CASTQDYGYTF
TRBV18	TRBJ2-1	.	.	TGTGCCAGCTCACGGAAGACAGACAATGAGCAGTTCTTC	CASSRKTDNEQFF
TRBV11-2	TRBJ1-1	.	few	TGTGCCAGCAGCTTATTATCTTGGGGGCGCGGGTACACTGAAGCTTTCTTT	CASSLLSWGRGYTEAFF
TRBV6-5	TRBJ1-2	TRBD1	.	TGTGCCAGCAGTTACGATCAGGGGGAAAACTATGGCTACACCTTC	CASSYDQGENYGYTF
TRBV7-8	TRBJ2-3	TRBD2	.	TGTGCCAGCAGCGCCCGACGGGGGGAGGGTACCTCAGATACGCAGTATTTT	CASSARRGEGTSDTQYF
TRBV7-9	TRBJ1-1	TRBD1	.	TGTGCCAGCAGTCCCGGGACAGGGAAAATCACTGAAGCTTTCTTT	CASSPGTGKITEAFF
TRBV30	TRBJ1-5	.	.	TGTGCCTGGAGCCGGGCAGCTCATCAGCCCCAGCATTTT	CAWSRAAHQPQHF
TRBV7-9	TRBJ2-5	.	many	TGTGCCAGCAGCTTAGCCGCAGTAGCAGAGACCCAGTACTTC	CASSLAAVAETQYF
TRBV2	TRBJ2-2	TRBD2	.	TGTGCCAGCAGCAAGACTAGCGGGAGCACCGGGGAGCTGTTTTTT	CASSKTSGSTGELFF
TRBV2	TRBJ1-1	TRBD1	few	TGTGCCAGCAGTGATAGTAGGACAGGTGGATTGGGAGCTTTCTTT	CASSDSRTGGLGAFF
TRBV5-1	TRBJ1-4	.	.	TGCGCCAGCAGGGCAGGGGTTATAACTAATGAAAAACTGTTTTTT	CASRAGVITNEKLFF
TRBV27	TRBJ1-1	.	.	TGTGCCAGCAGTTTCTCGGTGGGGAACACTGAAGCTTTCTTT	CASSFSVGNTEAFF
TRBV28	TRBJ2-7	TRBD1	.	TGTGCCAGCAGCCATCATGGGACAGGGGTGTACGAGCAGTACTTC	CASSHHGTGVYEQYF
TRBV2	TRBJ2-7	.	few	TGTGCCAGCAGGGACGACTCGGGACACTCATTCGCCTACGAGCAGTACTTC	CASRDDSGHSFAYEQYF
TRBV5-6	TRBJ1-1	.	.	TGTGCCAGCAGCCGGGGACACCCTGGCACTGAAGCTTTCTTT	CASSRGHPGTEAFF
TRBV19	TRBJ2-2	.	few	TGTGCCAGTAGTATTCAACAGGCCGTCGGGGAGCTGTTTTTT	CASSIQQAVGELFF
TRBV2	TRBJ2-7	TRBD2	.	TGTGCCAGCAGGCTAAGTTGGTGGGACTTTAGCGGGAAGCAGTACTTC	CASRLSWWDFSGKQYF
TRBV6-5	TRBJ2-3	.	.	TGTGCCAGCAGTTACTTAGGCGAGGCAGATACGCAGTATTTT	CASSYLGEADTQYF
TRBV11-2	TRBJ2-7	TRBD2	.	TGTGCCAGCAGCTTAGCGCTAGCGGGGCCCTACGAGCAGTACTTC	CASSLALAGPYEQYF
TRBV5-1	TRBJ1-5	.	.	TGCGCCAGCAGCTTGGCTCCCGGAGGGACGAACAATCAGCCCCAGCATTTT	CASSLAPGGTNNQPQHF
TRBV18	TRBJ2-1	TRBD1	.	TGTGCCAGCTCTCTACTCGGGGGACAGGGATACAATGAGCAGTTCTTC	CASSLLGGQGYNEQFF
TRBV18	TRBJ1-4	.	.	TGTGCCAGCTCACCGGGCGAGGGGGTCGGTGAAAAACTGTTTTTT	CASSPGEGVGEKLFF
TRBV9	TRBJ2-2	TRBD1	.	TGTGCCAGCAGCGTAGGGGGACAGCAAATCGGGGAGCTGTTTTTT	CASSVGGQQIGELFF
TRBV4-1	TRBJ2-3	.	.	TGCGCCAGCAGCCAGGGGGAGTTCACAGATACGCAGTATTTT	CASSQGEFTDTQYF
TRBV9	TRBJ2-5	TRBD2	.	TGTGCCAGCAGCGTTCAAGCGGGAGTGAAGGAGACCCAGTACTTC	CASSVQAGVKETQYF
TRBV29-1	TRBJ2-1	TRBD2	once	TGCAGCGTCTCCCGCCGGGGGGACAATGAGCAGTTCTTC	CSVSRRGDNEQFF
TRBV11-2	TRBJ2-7	.	.	TGTGCCAGCAGCTTGTTTCTTGGGCAGTCGTACGAGCAGTACTTC	CASSLFLGQSYEQYF
TRBV5-1	TRBJ2-2	TRBD1	.	TGCGCCAGCAGCTTGAGAGGGGGCCAAACCGGGGAGCTGTTTTTT	CASSLRGGQTGELFF
TRBV4-2	TRBJ2-3	.	.	TGTGCCAGCAGCCGATCTTTAGGGTCGGAGACGCAGTATTTT	CASSRSLGSETQYF
TRBV7-9	TRBJ2-1	TRBD2	.	TGTGCCAGCAGCTTAGTGGATATAGCGGGATCTGAGCAGTTCTTC	CASSLVDIAGSEQFF
TRBV6-1	TRBJ2-5	TRBD2	once	TGTGCCAGCAGTGATAATAGACTAGCAGAACAAGAGACCCAGTACTTC	CASSDNRLAEQETQYF
TRBV28	TRBJ1-1	.	once	TGTGCCAGCAGTCCCCCGAGGGGGGGGCTTTATGACACTGAAGCTTTCTTT	CASSPPRGGLYDTEAFF
TRBV9	TRBJ2-7	.	few	TGTGCCAGCAGCCCCCGCGTGTTAACAAGTATGGGCTACGAGCAGTACTTC	CASSPRVLTSMGYEQYF
TRBV5-5	TRBJ2-5	TRBD2	.	TGTGCCAGCAGGGGACTAGGGATCCAAGAGACCCAGTACTTC	CASRGLGIQETQYF
TRBV29-1	TRBJ1-2	.	.	TGCAGCGTTGAATACCCAGCCCCGCAAAGTGGCTACACCTTC	CSVEYPAPQSGYTF
TRBV27	TRBJ1-5	.	once	TGTGCCAGCAGTCCCCTGACGACGGAAGTTTGGCAGCCCCAGCATTTT	CASSPLTTEVWQPQHF
TRBV5-1	TRBJ2-1	TRBD1	.	TGCGCCAGCAGCCGGGACAGGGTTTCGGACAATGAGCAGTTCTTC	CASSRDRVSDNEQFF